Presented here are 30 T cell receptor beta chains from one specimen sequenced in a study of T cell responses to AZD1222 COVID-19 vaccine. Libraries were prepared by immunoSEQ multiplex PCR; TCRdb keeps only in-frame clonotypes and omits some of them. The sample consists of around 160,000 clones, roughly 90% of them appearing once. Sequenced here: peripheral blood, sampled on day 0 of AZD1222 vaccination. Receptor source: an adult in good health.

The rearrangement joins TRBV5-1 to TRBJ2-3; D is unresolved. The germline CDR1 and CDR2 sequences are SGHRS and YFSETQ. The V end lost 2 bases, the J end lost 0 bases, and 7 bases lay between the germline ends. The CDR3 is 14 residues long. Written as DNA, the CDR3 is TGCGCCAGCAGCTTCACCACTAGCACAGATACGCAGTATTTT. It specifies CASSFTTSTDTQYF. Filled out from reference TRBV5-1 and TRBJ2-3, the complete variable domain reads KAGVTQTPRYLIKTRGQQVTLSCSPISGHRSVSWYQQTPGQGLQFLFEYFSETQRNKGNFPGRFSGRQFSNSRSEMNVSTLELGDSALYLCASSFTTSTDTQYFGPGTRLTVL.

The rearrangement links TRBV6-5 to TRBJ2-7; D gene unclear. The V end was cut by 8 bases, the J end by 4 bases, with 9 bases between. The CDR3 totals 11 residues. Germline V gene lookup returns CDR1 MNHEY and CDR2 SVGAGI. The CDR3 here is CASGKLYEQYF. Written as DNA, the CDR3 is TGTGCCAGCGGGAAGTTATACGAGCAGTACTTC.

The chain recombines TRBV6-5 with TRBJ2-1; D remains ambiguous. The CDR3 covers 15 residues. With 6 bases removed from V and 0 bases from J, the gap between germline ends came to 12 bases. Germline assignment: CDR1 MNHEY and CDR2 SVGAGI. CDR3 DNA: TGTGCCAGCAGGGGTAGCTTTGGCTCCTACAATGAGCAGTTCTTC. The encoded protein is CASRGSFGSYNEQFF.

The chain joins TRBV3-1 (or the pseudogene TRBV3-2) to TRBJ1-2, with TRBD1 matching over 8 bases. This CDR3 region has 14 residues. The germline V gene has CDR1 LGHDT and CDR2 YNNKEL (reference sequence). The trim removed 4 bases at V and 8 bases at J, leaving 9 bases unmatched. The CDR3 nucleotides read TGTGCCAGCAGCCCCGGACAGGGCGCTCTGGGCTACACCTTC. The encoded protein is CASSPGQGALGYTF.

This chain uses TRBV11-3 with TRBJ1-2, with no clear D. V shed 3 bases and J shed 4 bases, with 9 bases lying between them. Germline V gene sequence: CDR1 SGHNT, CDR2 YENEEA. This CDR3 has 13 amino acids. CDR3 nucleotides: TGTGCCAGCAGCTTTAAAATGTCCTATGGCTACACCTTC. Translation: CASSFKMSYGYTF.

V and J are TRBV4-3 and TRBJ2-7; 7 bases are a match to TRBD1. V was clipped by 3 bases and J by 3 bases; unmatched bases: 5. From germline, CDR1 is LGHNA and CDR2 YSLEER. The CDR3 is made up of 14 amino acids. The CDR3 sequence is CASSHATGNYEQYF. The CDR3 coding sequence is TGCGCCAGCAGCCATGCGACAGGGAACTACGAGCAGTACTTC.

This clone was picked up one time. This sequence joins TRBV11-1 and TRBJ1-2; D call uncertain. V was pared by 5 bases and J by 2 bases, with 12 bases between. This CDR3 region has 14 residues. Germline CDR1 SGHAT, CDR2 FQDESV (reference sequence). CDR3 DNA sequence: TGTGCCAGCAGCCCTTCGAGCTACAACTATGGCTACACCTTC. Encoded protein: CASSPSSYNYGYTF.

The V gene is TRBV12-5, the J gene TRBJ2-7, with TRBD2 as a possible D gene (5 bases). The V and J ends lost 0 bases and 3 bases respectively, with 15 bases between them. CDR1 LGHNT and CDR2 FRNRAP come from the germline V gene. The CDR3 is made up of 16 amino acids. As DNA, the CDR3 is TGTGCTAGTGGTTTGGTAAAGGGAGATAAGATCTACGAGCAGTACTTC. This sequence encodes CASGLVKGDKIYEQYF.

J is TRBJ1-2 and V is TRBV11-3; 7 bases align to TRBD1. The CDR3 has 13 residues. Germline V gene lookup returns CDR1 SGHNT and CDR2 YENEEA. After removal of 5 bases from V and 6 bases from J, the junction contained 6 bases not matched to a gene. For the CDR3, the DNA is TGTGCCAGCAGCCGCGACAGGGTGGATGGCTACACCTTC. Protein product: CASSRDRVDGYTF.

This clone was seen a handful of times. The gene calls are TRBV19 and TRBJ1-1; D not certain. The CDR3 runs 13 residues. V was trimmed by 5 bases and J by 1 base, leaving 8 bases between them. The V gene's germline CDR1 is LNHDA and CDR2 SQIVND (reference sequence). CDR3 loop: CASSFQRNTEAFF. CDR3 nucleotides: TGTGCCAGTAGTTTTCAGAGGAACACTGAAGCTTTCTTT.

V and J are TRBV11-2 and TRBJ2-1, with D perhaps matching TRBD2 (6 bases). V dropped 2 bases and J dropped 5 bases, with 25 bases sitting between them. The V gene's germline CDR1 is SGHAT and CDR2 FQNNGV. The CDR3 spans 19 residues. The CDR3 nucleotides are TGTGCCAGCAGCTTAAGTGCCATTACTCCCCCCTTAGCGGACAATGAGCAGTTCTTC. Translated, it gives CASSLSAITPPLADNEQFF.

This clone is a singleton in its sample. The rearrangement joins TRBV6-2 or TRBV6-3 to TRBJ2-2; TRBD1 or TRBD2 may be the D gene (5 bases each). The CDR3 runs 15 residues. V was pared by 0 bases and J by 4 bases, with 9 bases between. Germline lookup yields CDR1 MNHEY and CDR2 SVGEGT. In nucleotides, the CDR3 is TGTGCCAGCAGTTACTCGTATGGGGGCACCGGGGAGCTGTTTTTT. As protein: CASSYSYGGTGELFF.

CDR3 loop: CASGLEAGKEAFF. The DNA of the CDR3 is TGTGCTAGTGGTTTGGAGGCAGGAAAAGAAGCTTTCTTT. V is TRBV12-5 and J is TRBJ1-1; no clear D gene. Germline values: CDR1 LGHNT, CDR2 FRNRAP. V was cut by 1 base and J by 8 bases, with 11 bases left in between. The CDR3 covers 13 residues.

CDR3 in amino acids: CASSLRRSGVSTDTQYF. CDR3 DNA: TGTGCCAGCAGCTTACGGCGTAGCGGGGTGAGCACAGATACGCAGTATTTT. The rearrangement uses TRBV7-2 and TRBJ2-3; 8 bases match TRBD2. V was clipped by 2 bases and J by 0 bases; unmatched bases: 7. CDR1 SGHTA and CDR2 FQGNSA come from the germline V gene. The CDR3 runs 17 residues. Complete variable domain (other parts from reference TRBV7-2 and TRBJ2-3): GAGVSQSPSNKVTEKGKDVELRCDPISGHTALYWYRQSLGQGLEFLIYFQGNSAPDKSGLPSDRFSAERTGGSVSTLTIQRTQQEDSAVYLCASSLRRSGVSTDTQYFGPGTRLTVL.

The genes are TRBV20-1 and TRBJ2-1; 7 bases match TRBD2. This CDR3 is 15 amino acids long. Germline loops: CDR1 DFQATT, CDR2 SNEGSKA (reference sequence). The trim removed 3 bases at V and 2 bases at J, leaving 7 bases unmatched. CDR3: CSASASGAPYNEQFF. In DNA, the CDR3 is TGCAGTGCTAGTGCCAGCGGGGCCCCCTACAATGAGCAGTTCTTC.

This clone was seen only once. For the CDR3, the DNA is TGTGCCAGCAGCGTAGACGGAAAATACTATGGCTACACCTTC. Protein: CASSVDGKYYGYTF. The chain combines TRBV9 with TRBJ1-2; D gene ambiguous. CDR1 is SGDLS, CDR2 YYNGEE, per germline. Between the trimmed V and J ends, which lost 0 bases and 3 bases, there was a span of 9 bases. This CDR3 comprises 14 residues.

This chain joins TRBV28 and TRBJ2-7; D possibly corresponds to TRBD1 (5 bases). CDR3 length equals 15 residues. Trimming took 5 bases from V and 3 from J, leaving 17 bases between them. From germline, CDR1 is MDHEN and CDR2 SYDVKM. CDR3 sequence reads: CASSPAGNRGYEQYF. DNA of the CDR3: TGTGCCAGCAGTCCCGCAGGGAACCGAGGCTACGAGCAGTACTTC. The whole variable domain, filled in from reference TRBV28 and TRBJ2-7, reads DVKVTQSSRYLVKRTGEKVFLECVQDMDHENMFWYRQDPGLGLRLIYFSYDVKMKEKGDIPEGYSVSREKKERFSLILESASTNQTSMYLCASSPAGNRGYEQYFGPGTRLTVT.

The chain employs TRBV12-5 and TRBJ2-3; 8 bases are a match to TRBD2. CDR3 length equals 16 residues. The V segment lost 0 bases and the J segment 0 bases; nucleotides outside the gene matches: 2. Germline lookup yields CDR1 LGHNT and CDR2 FRNRAP. The CDR3 loop is CASGLVPGGSTDTQYF. The DNA of the CDR3 is TGTGCTAGTGGTTTGGTCCCGGGAGGGAGCACAGATACGCAGTATTTT.

V usage is TRBV10-3 and J usage is TRBJ2-1; TRBD2 agrees at 12 bases. The CDR3 length is 16 residues. With V trimmed by 4 bases and J by 9 bases, 10 bases remained unmatched. CDR1 is ENHRY, CDR2 SYGVKD, per germline. The CDR3 bases are TGTGCCATCAGTGCGCTAGCGGGAGGGCCTGGGGGTGAGCAGTTCTTC. This sequence encodes CAISALAGGPGGEQFF.

The V gene is TRBV19, the J gene TRBJ2-7, with 9 bases that match TRBD2. Germline V gives CDR1 LNHDA, CDR2 SQIVND (reference sequence). V lost 4 bases to trimming and J lost 3 bases; unmatched junction nucleotides: 4. This CDR3 has 14 amino acids. The CDR3 bases are TGTGCCAGTAGTACCCAGACTAGCGGCTACGAGCAGTACTTC. It translates to CASSTQTSGYEQYF.

The chain joins TRBV11-2 to TRBJ2-1; D tentatively fits TRBD1 or TRBD2 (5 bases each). Trimming removed 1 base from V and 7 bases from J, with 17 bases in between. Germline values: CDR1 SGHAT, CDR2 FQNNGV. This CDR3 has 16 residues. DNA for the CDR3: TGTGCCAGCAGCTTAGTTGTAGGGGTGGCGGGTAATGAGCAGTTCTTC. Amino acid sequence: CASSLVVGVAGNEQFF. Filled out from reference TRBV11-2 and TRBJ2-1, the complete variable domain reads EAGVAQSPRYKIIEKRQSVAFWCNPISGHATLYWYQQILGQGPKLLIQFQNNGVVDDSQLPKDRFSAERLKGVDSTLKIQPAKLEDSAVYLCASSLVVGVAGNEQFFGPGTRLTVL.

The chain combines TRBV7-2 with TRBJ2-7; possibly TRBD1 or TRBD2 for D (5 bases each). Germline CDR1 and CDR2: SGHTA and FQGNSA. The CDR3 is 15 residues long. The V end was cut by 5 bases, the J end by 2 bases, with 16 bases between. In DNA, the CDR3 is TGTGCCAGCAGCCCGGTAGGGGCGGAGGCCTACGAGCAGTACTTC. Translated, it gives CASSPVGAEAYEQYF.

The chain couples TRBV5-1 to TRBJ2-3; D call uncertain. Germline CDR1 reads SGHRS; CDR2 reads YFSETQ. This CDR3 has 17 residues. Trimming removed 4 bases from V and 1 base from J, with 19 bases in between. CDR3 sequence (DNA): TGCGCCAGCAGCCCCACTAATCCGAGGAACGGCACAGATACGCAGTATTTT. It yields the protein CASSPTNPRNGTDTQYF.

The gene calls are TRBV11-1 and TRBJ2-7; unclear D gene. The V end lost 2 bases, the J end lost 0 bases, and 8 bases lay between the germline ends. Germline V CDR1 and CDR2: SGHAT, FQDESV (reference sequence). This CDR3 spans 14 amino acids. CDR3 nucleotide sequence: TGTGCCAGCAGCTTATTTGGGATCTCCTACGAGCAGTACTTC. The encoded protein is CASSLFGISYEQYF.

The chain uses TRBV9 and TRBJ1-4; D may be TRBD1 (6 bases). Deletions cut 4 bases from V and 6 bases from J, with 16 bases between. The CDR3 spans 15 residues. Germline V gives CDR1 SGDLS, CDR2 YYNGEE. The CDR3 sequence: CASSSAGARYEKLFF. In DNA, the CDR3 is TGTGCCAGCAGCTCGGCAGGGGCCAGGTATGAAAAACTGTTTTTT.

The chain recombines TRBV27 with TRBJ2-3, with a weak D call TRBD2 (5 bases). V lost 3 bases to trimming and J lost 1 base, with 14 bases between them. Germline-derived CDR1 and CDR2 are MNHEY and SMNVEV (reference sequence). The CDR3 contains 16 residues. The CDR3 is CASSFLSGLGTDTQYF. Here the CDR3 DNA reads TGTGCCAGCAGTTTCCTGAGCGGTCTTGGCACAGATACGCAGTATTTT.

This chain links TRBV18 with TRBJ1-1; weak D call: TRBD1 (6 bases). The germline gives CDR1 KGHSH, CDR2 LQKENI. CDR3 length: 18 residues. Between the trimmed V and J ends, which lost 3 bases and 0 bases, there was a span of 20 bases. This CDR3 reads CASSPRASRGAMNTEAFF. The CDR3 DNA is TGTGCCAGCTCACCGAGGGCTTCAAGGGGGGCTATGAACACTGAAGCTTTCTTT.

The chain has TRBV7-9 and TRBJ1-2; 7 positions agree with TRBD1. The germline V gene has CDR1 SEHNR and CDR2 FQNEAQ (reference sequence). This CDR3 is built from 15 residues. The V gene end was trimmed by 2 bases and the J gene end by 3 bases; junction bases not matched to a gene: 6. CDR3 residues: CASSLSATGDYGYTF. As DNA, the CDR3 is TGTGCCAGCAGCTTATCTGCAACAGGGGACTATGGCTACACCTTC. The full variable domain, in which reference TRBV7-9 and TRBJ1-2 provide the parts outside the CDR3, is DTGVSQNPRHKITKRGQNVTFRCDPISEHNRLYWYRQTLGQGPEFLTYFQNEAQLEKSRLLSDRFSAERPKGSFSTLEIQRTEQGDSAMYLCASSLSATGDYGYTFGSGTRLTVV.

The chain employs TRBV10-2 and TRBJ2-7, with TRBD1 matching over 8 bases. With V trimmed by 7 bases and J by 6 bases, 5 bases remained unmatched. CDR3 length: 12 residues. Per the germline V gene, CDR1 is WSHSY and CDR2 is SAAADI. CDR3 residues: CASTTGAGEQYF. The CDR3 coding sequence is TGCGCCAGCACGACAGGGGCCGGCGAGCAGTACTTC.

This chain uses TRBV30 with TRBJ1-5; D gene ambiguous. Germline-derived CDR1 and CDR2 are GTSNPN and SVGIG (reference sequence). The CDR3 covers 13 residues. V lost 0 bases and J 4 bases, leaving 7 bases between the germline ends. DNA of the CDR3: TGTGCCTGGAGTGTAGGGTGGAATCAGCCCCAGCATTTT. Its protein product is CAWSVGWNQPQHF.